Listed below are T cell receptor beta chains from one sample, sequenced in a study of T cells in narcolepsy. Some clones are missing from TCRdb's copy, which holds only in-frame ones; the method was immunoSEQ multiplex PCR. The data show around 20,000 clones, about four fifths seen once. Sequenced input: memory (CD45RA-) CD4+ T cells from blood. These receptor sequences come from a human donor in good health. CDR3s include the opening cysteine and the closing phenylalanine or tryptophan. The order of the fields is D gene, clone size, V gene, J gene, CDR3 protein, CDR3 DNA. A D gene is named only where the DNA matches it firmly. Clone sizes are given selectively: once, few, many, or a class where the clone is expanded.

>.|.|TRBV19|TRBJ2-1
CASSDWAGSSYNEQFF
TGTGCCAGTAGCGACTGGGCTGGTAGCTCCTACAATGAGCAGTTCTTC
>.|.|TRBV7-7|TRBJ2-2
CASSTRELTGELFF
TGTGCCAGCAGCACCCGGGAACTCACCGGGGAGCTGTTTTTT
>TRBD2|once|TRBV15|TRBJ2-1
CATSRGLAGGEDEQFF
TGTGCCACCAGCAGAGGGCTAGCGGGGGGCGAGGATGAGCAGTTCTTC
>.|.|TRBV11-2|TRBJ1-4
CASSLVPGRQEKLFF
TGTGCCAGCAGCTTAGTTCCGGGACGCCAGGAAAAACTGTTTTTT
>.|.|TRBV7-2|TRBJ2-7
CASSFGGATYEQYF
TGTGCCAGCAGCTTCGGCGGCGCCACCTACGAGCAGTACTTC
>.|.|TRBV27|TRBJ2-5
CASSSSWGVGTQYF
TGTGCCAGCAGTTCCTCCTGGGGGGTGGGGACCCAGTACTTC
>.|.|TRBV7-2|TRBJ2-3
CASSDADTQYF
TGTGCCAGCTCGGATGCAGATACGCAGTATTTT
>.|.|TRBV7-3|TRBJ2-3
CASSSSLSETQYF
TGTGCCAGCAGCTCCTCCCTATCAGAAACGCAGTATTTT
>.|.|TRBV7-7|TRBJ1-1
CASSKTPDFGEAFF
TGTGCCAGCAGCAAAACACCCGATTTCGGTGAAGCTTTCTTT
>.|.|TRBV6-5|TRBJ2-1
CASSEFDSGEEQFF
TGTGCCAGCAGTGAATTCGATAGCGGAGAGGAGCAGTTCTTC
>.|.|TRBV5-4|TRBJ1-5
CASSLGDDQPQHF
TGTGCCAGCAGCTTGGGGGACGATCAGCCCCAGCATTTT
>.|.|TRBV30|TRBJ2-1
CAWSTQGEQFF
TGTGCCTGGAGTACGCAGGGTGAGCAGTTCTTC
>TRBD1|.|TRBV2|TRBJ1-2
CASSRDRVDGYTF
TGTGCCAGCAGTCGGGACAGGGTAGACGGCTACACCTTC
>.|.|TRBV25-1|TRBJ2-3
CASSEYRARSTDTQYF
TGTGCCAGCAGTGAATATAGGGCAAGAAGCACAGATACGCAGTATTTT
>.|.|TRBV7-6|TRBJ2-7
CASSLGFYEQYF
TGTGCCAGCAGCTTAGGGTTCTACGAGCAGTACTTC
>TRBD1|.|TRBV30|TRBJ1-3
CAWSRDSGSGNTIYF
TGTGCCTGGAGTAGGGACAGCGGCTCTGGAAACACCATATATTTT
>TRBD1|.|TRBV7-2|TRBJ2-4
CASSREGANIQYF
TGTGCCAGCAGCCGAGAGGGGGCGAACATTCAGTACTTC
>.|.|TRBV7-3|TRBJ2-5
CASSPEAGSQETQYF
TGTGCCAGCAGCCCCGAGGCGGGAAGTCAAGAGACCCAGTACTTC
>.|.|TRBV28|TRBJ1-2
CASSLGINYGYTF
TGTGCCAGCTCCTTGGGTATCAACTATGGCTACACCTTC
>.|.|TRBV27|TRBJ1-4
CASSLRPAINEKLFF
TGTGCCAGCAGTTTGAGGCCGGCTATAAATGAAAAACTGTTTTTT
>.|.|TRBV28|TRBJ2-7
CASSLGGREQYF
TGTGCCAGCAGTTTAGGGGGGCGGGAGCAGTACTTC
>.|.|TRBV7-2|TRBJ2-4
CASSPLSWRAPWYF
TGTGCCAGCAGCCCCCTAAGCTGGCGGGCTCCTTGGTACTTC
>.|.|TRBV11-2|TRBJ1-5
CASSLALRQPQHF
TGTGCCAGCAGCTTAGCCCTCAGACAGCCCCAGCATTTT
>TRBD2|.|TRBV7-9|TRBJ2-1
CAIRRGASYNEQFF
TGTGCCATCCGGCGGGGGGCATCCTACAATGAGCAGTTCTTC
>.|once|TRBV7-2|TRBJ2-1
CASTRVGEQFF
TGTGCCAGCACGAGGGTAGGGGAGCAGTTCTTC
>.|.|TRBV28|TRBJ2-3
CASRTSPDTQYF
TGTGCCAGCAGGACGAGCCCAGATACGCAGTATTTT
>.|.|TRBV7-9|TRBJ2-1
CASTEWGTYNEQFF
TGTGCCAGCACCGAATGGGGGACTTACAATGAGCAGTTCTTC
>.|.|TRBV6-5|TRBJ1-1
CASGREMAYTEAFF
TGTGCCAGTGGGCGAGAGATGGCGTACACTGAAGCTTTCTTT
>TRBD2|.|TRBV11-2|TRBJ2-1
CATEGTNINEQFF
TGTGCCACCGAGGGGACTAACATCAATGAGCAGTTCTTC
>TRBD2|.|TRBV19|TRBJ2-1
CASSIRTTGGPNNEQFF
TGTGCCAGTAGTATCAGGACTACGGGAGGCCCTAACAATGAGCAGTTCTTC
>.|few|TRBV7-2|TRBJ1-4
CASSLLHRRGNEKLFF
TGTGCCAGCAGCTTACTCCATCGCCGAGGAAATGAAAAACTGTTTTTT
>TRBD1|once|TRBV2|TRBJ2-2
CASSRDSKAGELFF
TGTGCCAGCAGCCGGGACAGCAAGGCCGGGGAGCTGTTTTTT
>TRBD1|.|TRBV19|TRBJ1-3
CASSSLDRVCVFSGNTIYF
TGTGCCAGTAGTTCACTTGACAGGGTTTGTGTCTTTTCTGGAAACACCATATATTTT
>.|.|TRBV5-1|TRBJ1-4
CASSFEALANEKLFF
TGCGCCAGCAGCTTTGAGGCATTAGCTAATGAAAAACTGTTTTTT
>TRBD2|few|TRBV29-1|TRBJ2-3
CSVGLAGRDTQYF
TGCAGCGTTGGACTAGCGGGCAGGGATACGCAGTATTTT
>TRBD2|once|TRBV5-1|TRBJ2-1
CASSLYLAGNNEQFF
TGCGCCAGCAGCTTGTACCTAGCGGGAAACAATGAGCAGTTCTTC
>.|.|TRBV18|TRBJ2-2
CASFHRANTGELFF
TGTGCCAGCTTTCACAGGGCGAACACCGGGGAGCTGTTTTTT
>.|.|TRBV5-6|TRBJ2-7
CASSIGLGPEQYF
TGTGCCAGCAGTATAGGCTTGGGGCCCGAGCAGTACTTC
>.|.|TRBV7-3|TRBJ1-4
CASSLNRVEKLFF
TGTGCCAGCAGCTTAAACAGGGTGGAAAAACTGTTTTTT
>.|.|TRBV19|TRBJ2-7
CASSSTGHGSYEQYF
TGTGCCAGTAGTTCGACGGGACACGGCTCCTACGAGCAGTACTTC
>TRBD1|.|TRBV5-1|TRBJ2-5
CASHTGGQETQYF
TGCGCCAGCCATACAGGGGGACAAGAGACCCAGTACTTC
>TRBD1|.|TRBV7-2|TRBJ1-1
CASRPPGQGDTEAFF
TGTGCCAGCAGGCCGCCGGGACAGGGGGACACTGAAGCTTTCTTT
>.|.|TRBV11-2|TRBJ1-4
CASSPAGGGEKLFF
TGTGCCAGCAGCCCGGCCGGGGGCGGTGAAAAACTGTTTTTT
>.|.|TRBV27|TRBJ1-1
CASSLAPRTDPSEAFF
TGTGCCAGCAGTTTAGCCCCACGGACAGACCCCTCTGAAGCTTTCTTT
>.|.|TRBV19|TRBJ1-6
CASSSRGSPLHF
TGTGCCAGTAGTTCGAGGGGATCACCCCTCCACTTT
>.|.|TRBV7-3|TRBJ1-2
CASSPGGGKYGYTF
TGTGCCAGCTCCCCCGGTGGGGGCAAGTATGGCTACACCTTC
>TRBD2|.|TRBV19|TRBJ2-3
CASSKGTSVTDTQYF
TGTGCCAGTAGTAAAGGGACTAGCGTCACAGATACGCAGTATTTT
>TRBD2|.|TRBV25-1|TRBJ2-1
CASEGLAGGRNEQFF
TGTGCCAGTGAAGGACTAGCGGGAGGTCGGAATGAGCAGTTCTTC
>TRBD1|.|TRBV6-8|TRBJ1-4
CASSYTPGTGRSEKLFF
TGTGCCAGCAGTTACACCCCGGGGACAGGGAGAAGTGAAAAACTGTTTTTT
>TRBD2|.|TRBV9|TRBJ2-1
CASSVASGGALFF
TGTGCCAGCAGCGTAGCTAGCGGGGGGGCCCTGTTCTTC
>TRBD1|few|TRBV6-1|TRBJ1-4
CASRVDRVVEKLFF
TGTGCCAGCAGGGTAGACAGGGTCGTAGAAAAACTGTTTTTT
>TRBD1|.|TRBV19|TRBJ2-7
CASSVRQGGSYEQYF
TGTGCCAGTAGTGTCCGACAGGGCGGCTCCTACGAGCAGTACTTC
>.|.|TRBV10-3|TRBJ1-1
CAIRIGQHTEAFF
TGTGCCATCAGAATCGGACAGCACACTGAAGCTTTCTTT
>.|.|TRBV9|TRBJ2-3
CASSVFEGGSTDTQYF
TGTGCCAGCAGCGTATTCGAGGGGGGGAGCACAGATACGCAGTATTTT
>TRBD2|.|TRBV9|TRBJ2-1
CASSVGVAGNYNEQFF
TGTGCCAGCAGCGTAGGGGTAGCGGGAAACTACAATGAGCAGTTCTTC